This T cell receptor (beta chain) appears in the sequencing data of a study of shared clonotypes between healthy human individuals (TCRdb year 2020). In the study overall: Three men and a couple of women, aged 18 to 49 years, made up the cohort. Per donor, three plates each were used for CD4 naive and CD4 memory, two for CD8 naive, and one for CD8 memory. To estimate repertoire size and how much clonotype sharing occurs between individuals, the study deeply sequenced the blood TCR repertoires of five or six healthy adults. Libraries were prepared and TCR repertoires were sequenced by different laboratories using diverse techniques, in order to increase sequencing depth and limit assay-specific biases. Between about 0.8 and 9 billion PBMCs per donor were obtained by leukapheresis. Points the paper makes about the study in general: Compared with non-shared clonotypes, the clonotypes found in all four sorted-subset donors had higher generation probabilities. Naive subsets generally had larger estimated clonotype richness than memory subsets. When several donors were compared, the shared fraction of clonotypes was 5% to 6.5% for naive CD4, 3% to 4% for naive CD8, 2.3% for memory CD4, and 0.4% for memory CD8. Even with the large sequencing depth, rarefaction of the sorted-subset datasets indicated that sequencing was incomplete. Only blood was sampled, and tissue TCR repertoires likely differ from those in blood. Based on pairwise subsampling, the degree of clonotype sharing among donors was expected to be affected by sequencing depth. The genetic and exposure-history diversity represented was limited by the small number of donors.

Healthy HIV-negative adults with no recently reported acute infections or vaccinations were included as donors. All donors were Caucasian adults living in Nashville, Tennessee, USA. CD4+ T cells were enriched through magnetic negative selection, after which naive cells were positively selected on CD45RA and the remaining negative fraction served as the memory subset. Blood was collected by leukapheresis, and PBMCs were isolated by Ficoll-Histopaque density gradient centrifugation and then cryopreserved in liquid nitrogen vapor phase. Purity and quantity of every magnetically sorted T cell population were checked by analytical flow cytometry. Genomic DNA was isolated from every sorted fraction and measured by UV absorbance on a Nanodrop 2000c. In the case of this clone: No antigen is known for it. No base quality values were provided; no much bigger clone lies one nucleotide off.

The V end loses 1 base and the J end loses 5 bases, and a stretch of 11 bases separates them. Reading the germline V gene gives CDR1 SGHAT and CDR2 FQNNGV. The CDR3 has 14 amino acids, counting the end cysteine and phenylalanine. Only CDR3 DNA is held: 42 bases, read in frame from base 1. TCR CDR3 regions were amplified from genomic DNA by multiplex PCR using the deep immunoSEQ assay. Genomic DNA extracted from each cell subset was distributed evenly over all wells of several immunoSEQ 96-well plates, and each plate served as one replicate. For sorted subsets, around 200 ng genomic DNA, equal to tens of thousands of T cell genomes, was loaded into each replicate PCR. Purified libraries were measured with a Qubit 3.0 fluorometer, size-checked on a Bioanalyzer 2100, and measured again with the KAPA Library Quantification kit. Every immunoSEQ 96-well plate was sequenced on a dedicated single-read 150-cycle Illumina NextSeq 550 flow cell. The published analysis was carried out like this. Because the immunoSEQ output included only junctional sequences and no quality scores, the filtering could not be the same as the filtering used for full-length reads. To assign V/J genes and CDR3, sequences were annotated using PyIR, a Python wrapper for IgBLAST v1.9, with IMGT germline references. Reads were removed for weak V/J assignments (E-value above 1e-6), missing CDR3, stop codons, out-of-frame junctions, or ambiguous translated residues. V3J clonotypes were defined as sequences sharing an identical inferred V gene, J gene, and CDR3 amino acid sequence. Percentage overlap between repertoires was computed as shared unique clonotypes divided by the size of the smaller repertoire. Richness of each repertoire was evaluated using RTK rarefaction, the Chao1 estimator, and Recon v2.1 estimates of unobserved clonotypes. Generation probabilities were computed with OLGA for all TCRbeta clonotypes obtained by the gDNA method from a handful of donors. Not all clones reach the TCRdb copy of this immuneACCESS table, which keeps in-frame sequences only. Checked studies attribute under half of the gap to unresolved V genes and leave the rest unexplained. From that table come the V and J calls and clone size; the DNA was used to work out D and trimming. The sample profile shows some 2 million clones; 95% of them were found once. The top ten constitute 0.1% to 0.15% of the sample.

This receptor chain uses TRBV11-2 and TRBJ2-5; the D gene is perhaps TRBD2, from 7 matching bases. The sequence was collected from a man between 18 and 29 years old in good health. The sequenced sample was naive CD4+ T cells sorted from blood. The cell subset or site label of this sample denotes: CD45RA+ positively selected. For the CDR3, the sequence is CASSLGGGWETQYF. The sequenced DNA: TGTGCCAGCAGCTTAGGCGGGGGCTGGGAGACCCAGTACTTC. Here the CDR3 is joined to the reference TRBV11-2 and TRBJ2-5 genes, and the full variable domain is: EAGVAQSPRYKIIEKRQSVAFWCNPISGHATLYWYQQILGQGPKLLIQFQNNGVVDDSQLPKDRFSAERLKGVDSTLKIQPAKLEDSAVYLCASSLGGGWETQYFGPGTRLLVL.